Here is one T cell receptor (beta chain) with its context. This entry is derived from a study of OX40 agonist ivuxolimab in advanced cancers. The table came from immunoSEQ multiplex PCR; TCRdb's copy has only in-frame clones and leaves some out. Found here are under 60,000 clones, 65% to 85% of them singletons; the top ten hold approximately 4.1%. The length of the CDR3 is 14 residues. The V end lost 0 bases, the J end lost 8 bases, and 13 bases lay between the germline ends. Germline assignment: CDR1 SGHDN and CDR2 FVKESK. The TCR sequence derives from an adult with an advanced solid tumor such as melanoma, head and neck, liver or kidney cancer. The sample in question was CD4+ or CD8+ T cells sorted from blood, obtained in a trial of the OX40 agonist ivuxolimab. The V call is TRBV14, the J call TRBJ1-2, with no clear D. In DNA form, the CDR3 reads TGTGCCAGCAGCCAAGATGTTCGGTTCGGAGGCTACACCTTC. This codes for CASSQDVRFGGYTF.